This passage covers 30 T cell receptor beta chains from one sample sequenced in a study of lymphopenia after photon versus proton radiotherapy (dated by TCRdb to between 2018 and 2020). Libraries were made using the immunoSEQ multiplex PCR assay. The source is immuneACCESS, and TCRdb retained only in-frame sequences with V and J called. Part of the clones is not carried over; for the studies checked, unresolved V genes explain less than half of this, and the remainder is unexplained. This sample comprises some 42,000 clones, around 86% of them detected only once. 24% of the sample rests with the top ten. Sequenced here: peripheral blood, sampled from a patient treated with proton-based radiotherapy. All receptors come from a woman aged 70-85 years with pancreatic cancer.

This chain links TRBV28 with TRBJ1-1, with D possibly TRBD1 on 5 matching bases. V lost 5 bases and J 11 bases, leaving 18 bases between the germline ends. The CDR3 sequence is 13 residues long. Germline V gene sequence: CDR1 MDHEN, CDR2 SYDVKM. Written as DNA, the CDR3 is TGTGCCAGCAGTACGTATGCTACAGAGGGGGCTTTCTTT. As protein: CASSTYATEGAFF.

J is TRBJ2-1 and V is TRBV27; the D gene is possibly TRBD2 (6 bases). There are 14 residues in the CDR3. Germline assignment: CDR1 MNHEY and CDR2 SMNVEV (reference sequence). V gave up 5 bases and J gave up 10 bases, with 18 bases separating them. The CDR3 DNA reads as TGTGCCAGCAGTCATTGGTTGGGAGGAAGGGAGCAGTTCTTC. As protein: CASSHWLGGREQFF.

The V call is TRBV7-2, the J call TRBJ2-4; 8 bases match TRBD2. The CDR3 consists of 18 residues. The J segment lost 0 bases and the V segment lost 3 bases, leaving 10 bases of the junction unmatched. Germline-derived CDR1 and CDR2 are SGHTA and FQGNSA. The CDR3 region is CASSFVTAGGRAKNIQYF. CDR3 bases: TGTGCCAGCAGCTTCGTCACGGCGGGAGGAAGAGCCAAAAACATTCAGTACTTC.

V usage is TRBV2 and J usage is TRBJ2-7; TRBD1 or TRBD2 may be the D gene (7 bases each). The V and J ends lost 7 bases and 9 bases respectively, with 28 bases between them. From germline, CDR1 is SNHLY and CDR2 FYNNEI. The CDR3 has 16 residues. CDR3 amino acids: CASIHESGDRPLWQYF. The CDR3 bases are TGTGCCAGCATACATGAGAGCGGGGACAGACCTCTTTGGCAGTACTTC.

V is TRBV2 and J is TRBJ2-7; possibly TRBD1 or TRBD2 for D (5 bases each). V gave up 6 bases and J gave up 2 bases, with 14 bases separating them. Germline V gene lookup returns CDR1 SNHLY and CDR2 FYNNEI. CDR3 length: 14 residues. CDR3 nucleotides: TGTGCCAGCAGCCCCGGGACGAAGCCCTACGAGCAGTACTTC. The encoded protein is CASSPGTKPYEQYF.

The CDR3 is CASSFRLAGNTGELFF. CDR3 sequence (DNA): TGCGCCAGCAGCTTCCGACTAGCGGGAAACACCGGGGAGCTGTTTTTT. This rearrangement joins TRBV5-1 to TRBJ2-2; 11 bases line up with TRBD2. The CDR3 sequence is 16 residues long. Germline V gene lookup returns CDR1 SGHRS and CDR2 YFSETQ. J gave up 2 bases and V 2 bases, and 2 bases lay outside the gene matches.

The chain uses TRBV19 and TRBJ2-1; TRBD2 might be the D (6 bases). CDR1 and CDR2 (germline): LNHDA, SQIVND (reference sequence). V lost 0 bases and J lost 8, with 11 bases in between. CDR3 size: 14 residues. The CDR3 protein is CASSIERPGDEQFF. The CDR3 DNA follows: TGTGCCAGTAGTATAGAGAGGCCGGGGGATGAGCAGTTCTTC.

The V call is TRBV19, the J call TRBJ2-7, with D perhaps TRBD1 (5 bases). CDR1 LNHDA and CDR2 SQIVND come from the germline V gene (reference sequence). CDR3 size: 16 residues. Trimming cost V 1 base and J 4 bases, with 17 bases left between them. CDR3 coding DNA: TGTGCCAGTAGTATAGTTGTTGGCGGCAGGGATTACGAGCAGTACTTC. It yields the protein CASSIVVGGRDYEQYF.

The rearrangement joins TRBV23-1 to TRBJ2-3; D is uncertain. TRBV23-1 is an open reading frame whose function is uncertain. V was shortened by 2 bases and J by 7 bases, with 7 bases between the two germline ends. The CDR3 is made up of 12 amino acids. The CDR3 region is CASSQTPNTQYF. The CDR3 DNA follows: TGCGCCAGCAGTCAAACACCGAATACGCAGTATTTT.

The chain links TRBV29-1 to TRBJ2-5, with TRBD1 identical over 11 bases. The CDR3 covers 12 residues. The V gene end was trimmed by 7 bases and the J gene end by 4 bases; junction bases not matched to a gene: 2. Per the germline V gene, CDR1 is SQVTM and CDR2 is ANQGSEA. CDR3 in DNA: TGCAGCGGAGGGACAGGGGGAGAGACCCAGTACTTC. It translates to CSGGTGGETQYF.

V is TRBV28 and J is TRBJ1-3, with D possibly matching TRBD1 (6 bases). Germline V gene data show CDR1 as MDHEN and CDR2 as SYDVKM. Deletions cut 9 bases from V and 0 bases from J, with 15 bases between. The CDR3 is 15 residues long. Here the CDR3 reads CASSTGRTSGNTIYF. The CDR3 DNA sequence: TGTGCCAGTTCGACAGGAAGGACCTCTGGAAACACCATATATTTT. The entire variable domain, with the rest obtained from reference TRBV28 and TRBJ1-3, is as follows: DVKVTQSSRYLVKRTGEKVFLECVQDMDHENMFWYRQDPGLGLRLIYFSYDVKMKEKGDIPEGYSVSREKKERFSLILESASTNQTSMYLCASSTGRTSGNTIYFGEGSWLTVV.

The J gene is TRBJ1-1, the V gene TRBV7-2; perhaps TRBD1 as D (5 bases). V lost 0 bases and J lost 7, with 9 bases in between. Germline V gene sequence: CDR1 SGHTA, CDR2 FQGNSA. This CDR3 contains 13 residues. The DNA of the CDR3 is TGTGCCAGCAGCTTAGCAGGAGGGGTTGAAGCTTTCTTT. Translating gives CASSLAGGVEAFF.

This chain uses TRBV27 with TRBJ2-7; D not certain. This CDR3 has 13 amino acids. Germline V gene sequence: CDR1 MNHEY, CDR2 SMNVEV (reference sequence). The V end lost 5 bases, the J end lost 0 bases, and 8 bases lay between the germline ends. CDR3 sequence reads: CASSPPSSYEQYF. The DNA of the CDR3 is TGTGCCAGCAGTCCCCCTAGCTCCTACGAGCAGTACTTC.

This chain links TRBV5-1 with TRBJ2-5, with TRBD2 identical over 8 bases. V gave up 0 bases and J gave up 4 bases; unmatched junction bases: 5. CDR1 and CDR2 from the germline V gene are SGHRS and YFSETQ. The CDR3 contains 15 residues. CDR3 residues: CASSLDGSGIETQYF. As DNA, the CDR3 is TGCGCCAGCAGCTTGGACGGTAGCGGGATAGAGACCCAGTACTTC.

The CDR3 sequence: CASSVDRGSYNEQFF. The CDR3 nucleotides read TGTGCCAGCAGCGTAGATCGGGGTTCCTACAATGAGCAGTTCTTC. The chain employs TRBV9 and TRBJ2-1; tentatively, D is TRBD2 (5 bases). CDR1 and CDR2 from the germline V gene are SGDLS and YYNGEE. The CDR3 is 15 residues long. Trimming removed 0 bases from V and 1 base from J, with 8 bases in between.

V gene TRBV5-1 combines with J gene TRBJ1-4; D unclear. Germline CDR1 and CDR2: SGHRS and YFSETQ. The CDR3 extends over 18 amino acids. Trimming removed 4 bases from V and 0 bases from J, with 19 bases in between. CDR3 amino acids: CASSPLHTTFATNEKLFF. As DNA, the CDR3 is TGCGCCAGCAGCCCCCTTCACACGACCTTTGCAACTAATGAAAAACTGTTTTTT.

The V call is TRBV4-1, the J call TRBJ1-1; D may be TRBD1 (6 bases). Trimming took off 2 bases at V and 10 bases at J, with 17 bases between the two ends. The CDR3 contains 14 residues. Germline V gives CDR1 MGHRA, CDR2 YSYEKL. CDR3 amino acids: CASSQQQGGKLAFF. The CDR3, as DNA: TGCGCCAGCAGCCAACAACAAGGGGGGAAATTAGCTTTCTTT.

The chain uses TRBV7-2 and TRBJ2-1, with 7 bases identical to TRBD2. Germline trimming cut 4 bases from V and 1 base from J; bases unmatched to any gene: 10. This CDR3 has 17 amino acids. Per the germline V gene, CDR1 is SGHTA and CDR2 is FQGNSA. In DNA form, the CDR3 reads TGTGCCAGCAGCTCCAAAGTCGGGGGACTATCCTACAATGAGCAGTTCTTC. Its translation: CASSSKVGGLSYNEQFF.

The chain combines TRBV13 with TRBJ2-1, with no clear D. Germline V CDR1 and CDR2: PRHDT, FYEKMQ (reference sequence). The CDR3 covers 14 residues. The V gene lost 3 bases and the J gene lost 7 bases, with 13 bases spanning the gap. DNA of the CDR3: TGTGCCAGCAGCTTGGATATAATAGGTAATGAGCAGTTCTTC. Encoded protein: CASSLDIIGNEQFF.

The count of this clone is one. This chain's CDR3 is CASTGQGNQPQHF. CDR3 sequence (DNA): TGTGCCAGCACGGGACAGGGCAATCAGCCCCAGCATTTT. The chain employs TRBV28 and TRBJ1-5, with TRBD1 matching 8 bases. Germline V gene data show CDR1 as MDHEN and CDR2 as SYDVKM. The CDR3 extends over 13 amino acids. The J segment lost 2 bases and the V segment lost 7 bases, leaving 1 base of the junction unmatched. The whole variable domain, filled in from reference TRBV28 and TRBJ1-5, reads DVKVTQSSRYLVKRTGEKVFLECVQDMDHENMFWYRQDPGLGLRLIYFSYDVKMKEKGDIPEGYSVSREKKERFSLILESASTNQTSMYLCASTGQGNQPQHFGDGTRLSIL.

The chain recombines TRBV5-1 with TRBJ2-6, with D perhaps matching TRBD1 (5 bases). V dropped 0 bases and J dropped 0 bases, with 10 bases sitting between them. The CDR3 sequence is 17 residues long. Per germline, CDR1 SGHRS and CDR2 YFSETQ. CDR3 sequence reads: CASSLGRQFSGANVLTF. CDR3 nucleotide sequence: TGCGCCAGCAGCTTGGGCAGACAGTTCTCTGGGGCCAACGTCCTGACTTTC.

The chain combines TRBV28 with TRBJ1-4; 9 positions match TRBD1. Trimming at V came to 3 bases and at J to 2 bases, leaving 7 bases not matched to a gene. CDR3 length: 17 amino acids. CDR1 and CDR2 from the germline V gene are MDHEN and SYDVKM. The CDR3 sequence: CASSFQTGGKTNEKLFF. The CDR3 DNA follows: TGTGCCAGCAGTTTCCAGACAGGGGGGAAGACTAATGAAAAACTGTTTTTT.

The genes are TRBV6-1 and TRBJ2-1; TRBD2 is a possible D gene (6 bases). V was cut by 2 bases and J by 5 bases, with 16 bases left in between. Germline CDR1 is MNHNS and CDR2 is SASEGT. The length of the CDR3 is 16 residues. CDR3 DNA sequence: TGTGCCAGCAGTGAAAAAGGAGGGAGTGGCAACAATGAGCAGTTCTTC. Its protein is CASSEKGGSGNNEQFF.

The rearrangement joins TRBV20-1 to TRBJ2-1; D remains ambiguous. The CDR3 spans 11 residues. Germline V gives CDR1 DFQATT, CDR2 SNEGSKA (reference sequence). Trimming removed 1 base from V and 5 bases from J, with 3 bases in between. CDR3 coding DNA: TGCAGTGCTAGAGGGCACAATGAGCAGTTCTTC. Translation: CSARGHNEQFF.

The rearrangement links TRBV2 to TRBJ2-1; D unresolved. In germline, CDR1 is SNHLY, CDR2 FYNNEI. The ends were cut back, 4 bases at V and 7 bases at J, with 8 bases in the middle. This CDR3 contains 12 residues. DNA for the CDR3: TGTGCCAGCAGTGCCGACCGTAATGAGCAGTTCTTC. It translates to CASSADRNEQFF.

The chain couples TRBV12-5 to TRBJ2-1, with D possibly matching TRBD2 (5 bases). This CDR3 has 18 amino acids. The V gene lost 0 bases and the J gene lost 0 bases, with 15 bases spanning the gap. Germline CDR1 and CDR2: LGHNT and FRNRAP. The CDR3 spells CASGLVAVSSNSYNEQFF. The CDR3 DNA reads TGTGCTAGTGGTTTGGTAGCGGTTTCTAGTAACTCCTACAATGAGCAGTTCTTC.

The V call is TRBV4-1, the J call TRBJ1-3; 7 bases fit TRBD1. The J segment lost 2 bases and the V segment lost 2 bases, leaving 6 bases of the junction unmatched. From germline, CDR1 is MGHRA and CDR2 YSYEKL. The CDR3 extends over 16 amino acids. DNA for the CDR3: TGCGCCAGCAGCCAAACGGGGACAGTGACTGGAAACACCATATATTTT. It codes for CASSQTGTVTGNTIYF.

V usage is TRBV5-1 and J usage is TRBJ2-5, with D perhaps matching TRBD1 (6 bases). The DNA end is a closer match to TRBJ2-7, so the J assignment may be wrong. Germline loops: CDR1 SGHRS, CDR2 YFSETQ. This CDR3 is 13 amino acids long. This CDR3 is CASSLTGQVEQYF. CDR3 nucleotide sequence: TGCGCCAGCAGCTTGACAGGGCAGGTCGAGCAGTACTTC.

The gene calls are TRBV2 and TRBJ2-1, with 7 positions matching TRBD2. Germline CDR1 SNHLY, CDR2 FYNNEI. This CDR3 is built from 18 residues. With V trimmed by 5 bases and J by 5 bases, 18 bases remained unmatched. This chain's CDR3 is CASSTQNLGLIVNNEQFF. The CDR3 DNA reads as TGTGCCAGCAGTACCCAAAATTTGGGACTAATCGTTAACAATGAGCAGTTCTTC.

The chain is built from TRBV7-6 and TRBJ2-5, with 7 bases that match TRBD1. The V gene's germline CDR1 is SGHVS and CDR2 FNYEAQ. The ends lost 5 bases at V and 3 bases at J; junction bases unmatched: 6. The CDR3 loop spans 14 amino acids. The DNA for the CDR3 is TGTGCCAGCAGCCAAGTGGGACAGAAAGAGACCCAGTACTTC. Its translation is CASSQVGQKETQYF.